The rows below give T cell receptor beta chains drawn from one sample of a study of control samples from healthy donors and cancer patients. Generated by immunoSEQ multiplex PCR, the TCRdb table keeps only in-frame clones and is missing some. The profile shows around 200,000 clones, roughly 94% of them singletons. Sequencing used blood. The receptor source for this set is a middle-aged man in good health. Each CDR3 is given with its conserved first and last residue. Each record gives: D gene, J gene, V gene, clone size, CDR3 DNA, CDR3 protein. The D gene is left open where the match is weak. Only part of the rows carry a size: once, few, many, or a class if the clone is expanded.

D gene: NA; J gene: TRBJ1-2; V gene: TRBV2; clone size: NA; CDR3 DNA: TGTGCCAGCAGTGAATATGGGCAGGGCGACGGCTACACCTTC; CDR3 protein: CASSEYGQGDGYTF
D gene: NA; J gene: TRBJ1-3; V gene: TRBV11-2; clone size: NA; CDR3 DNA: TGTGCCAGCAGCCATAGCGGAGACTCTGGAAACACCATATATTTT; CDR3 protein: CASSHSGDSGNTIYF
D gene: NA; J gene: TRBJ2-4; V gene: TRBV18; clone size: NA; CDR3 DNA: TGTGCCAGCTCACCCGGACAGAAAAACATTCAGTACTTC; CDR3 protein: CASSPGQKNIQYF
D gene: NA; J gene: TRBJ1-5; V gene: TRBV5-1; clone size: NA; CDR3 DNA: TGCGCCAGCAGCTTGCAGGCCGATCAGCCCCAGCATTTT; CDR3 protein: CASSLQADQPQHF
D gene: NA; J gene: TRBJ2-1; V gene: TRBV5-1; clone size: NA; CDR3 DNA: TGCGCCAGCAGCCCCGAGGGGTGGCGGGGTCGGAATGAGCAGTTCTTC; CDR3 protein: CASSPEGWRGRNEQFF
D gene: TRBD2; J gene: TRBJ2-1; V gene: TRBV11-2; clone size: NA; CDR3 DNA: TGTGCCACGAGGTACCCTACTAGCGGGGGATACAATGAGCAGTTCTTC; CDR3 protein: CATRYPTSGGYNEQFF
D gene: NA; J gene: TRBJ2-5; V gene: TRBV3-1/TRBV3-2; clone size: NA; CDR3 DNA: TGTGCCAGCAGCCAAGAAGGTTCCACGACCCAGTACTTC; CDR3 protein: CASSQEGSTTQYF
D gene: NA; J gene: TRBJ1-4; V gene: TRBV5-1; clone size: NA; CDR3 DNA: TGCGCCAGCAGCTTGGGCGTACAGGTTAATGAAAAACTGTTTTTT; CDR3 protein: CASSLGVQVNEKLFF
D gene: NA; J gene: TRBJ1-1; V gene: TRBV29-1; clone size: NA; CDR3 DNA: TGCAGCGTTGAAGGTACCCTCACCCGGACTGAAGCTTTCTTT; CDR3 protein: CSVEGTLTRTEAFF
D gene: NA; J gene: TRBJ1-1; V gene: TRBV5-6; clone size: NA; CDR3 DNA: TGTGCCAGCAGCTTGCAGGCGGAGGAAGCTTTCTTT; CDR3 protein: CASSLQAEEAFF
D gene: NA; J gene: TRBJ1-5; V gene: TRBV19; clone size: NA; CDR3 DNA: TGTGCCAGTAGTATTGGGTCTGTGATGGCTAGTCAGCCCCAGCATTTT; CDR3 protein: CASSIGSVMASQPQHF
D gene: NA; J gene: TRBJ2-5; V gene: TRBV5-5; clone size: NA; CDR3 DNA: TGTGCCAGCAGCCGGGGGGCTTCCACGGAGACCCAGTACTTC; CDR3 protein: CASSRGASTETQYF
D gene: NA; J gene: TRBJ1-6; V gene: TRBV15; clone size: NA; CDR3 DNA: TGTGCCACCAGCAGAGTTACAGGGACTCATTCACCCCTCCACTTT; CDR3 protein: CATSRVTGTHSPLHF
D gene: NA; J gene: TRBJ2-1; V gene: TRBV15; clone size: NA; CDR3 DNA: TGTGCCACCAGCCCCCCCCCGGTCCTGAATTACAATGAGCAGTTCTTC; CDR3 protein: CATSPPPVLNYNEQFF
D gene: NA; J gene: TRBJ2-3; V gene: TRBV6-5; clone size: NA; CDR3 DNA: TGTGCCAGCAGTTTGCAATCGGGGATAGGAGATACGCAGTATTTT; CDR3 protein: CASSLQSGIGDTQYF
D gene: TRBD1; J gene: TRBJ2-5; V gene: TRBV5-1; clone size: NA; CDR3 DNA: TGCGCCAGCAGCTTGGTAGGGACAGGGGACGGGGAGACCCAGTACTTC; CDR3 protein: CASSLVGTGDGETQYF
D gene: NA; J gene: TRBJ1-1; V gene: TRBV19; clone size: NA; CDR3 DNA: TGTGCCAGTAGTAGAAAAACAGCGAACACTGAAGCTTTCTTT; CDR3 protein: CASSRKTANTEAFF
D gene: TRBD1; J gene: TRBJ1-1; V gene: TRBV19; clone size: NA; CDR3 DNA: TGTGCCAGTAGGACGGACAGGGGACGGGCTGAAGCTTTCTTT; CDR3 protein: CASRTDRGRAEAFF
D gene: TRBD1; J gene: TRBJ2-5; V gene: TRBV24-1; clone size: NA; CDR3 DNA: TGTGCCACCGGACAGGGTTCCCTAGAGACCCAGTACTTC; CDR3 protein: CATGQGSLETQYF
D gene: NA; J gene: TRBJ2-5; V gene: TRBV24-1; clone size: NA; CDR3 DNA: TGTGCCACCAGTGGAAGGGGCGCGTCCTTAGAGACCCAGTACTTC; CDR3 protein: CATSGRGASLETQYF
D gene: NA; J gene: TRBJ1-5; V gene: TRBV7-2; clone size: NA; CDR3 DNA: TGTGCCAGCAGCTTAGAGGACTCTACAAATCAGCCCCAGCATTTT; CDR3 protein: CASSLEDSTNQPQHF
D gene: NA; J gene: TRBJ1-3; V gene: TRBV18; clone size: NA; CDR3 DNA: TGTGCCAGCTCACCACCGGGGGGTGCCTCTGGAAACACCATATATTTT; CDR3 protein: CASSPPGGASGNTIYF
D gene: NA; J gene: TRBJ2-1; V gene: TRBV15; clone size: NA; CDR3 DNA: TGTGCCACCAGCAGAGTTTTGGGACGGGACTACAATGAGCAGTTCTTC; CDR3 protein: CATSRVLGRDYNEQFF
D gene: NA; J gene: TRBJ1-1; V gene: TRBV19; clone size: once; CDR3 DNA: TGTGCCAGTAGTATAGTTGGTCAAATCGGGAACACTGAAGCTTTCTTT; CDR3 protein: CASSIVGQIGNTEAFF
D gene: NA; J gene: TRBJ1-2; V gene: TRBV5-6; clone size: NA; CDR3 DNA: TGTGCCAGCAGTCCGGTAGGGAGTGGAGGCTACACCTTC; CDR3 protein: CASSPVGSGGYTF
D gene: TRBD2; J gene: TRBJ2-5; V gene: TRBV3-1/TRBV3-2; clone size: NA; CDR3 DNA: TGTGCCAGCAGGGAGCGGGGAGCTGGGGCCTTAGGGACCCAGTACTTC; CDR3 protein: CASRERGAGALGTQYF
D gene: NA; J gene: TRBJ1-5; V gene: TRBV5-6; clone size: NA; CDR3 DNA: TGTGCCAGCAGCTCACAAAGCAATCAGCCCCAGCATTTT; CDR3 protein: CASSSQSNQPQHF
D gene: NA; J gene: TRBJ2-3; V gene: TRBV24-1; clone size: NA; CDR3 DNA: TGTGCCACCAGTGATTTATCGGGAGATACGCAGTATTTT; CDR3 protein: CATSDLSGDTQYF
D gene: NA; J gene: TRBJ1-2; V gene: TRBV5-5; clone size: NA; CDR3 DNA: TGTGCCAGCAGTTTGGGGGGCCGTGGAGGCTACACCTTC; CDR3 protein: CASSLGGRGGYTF
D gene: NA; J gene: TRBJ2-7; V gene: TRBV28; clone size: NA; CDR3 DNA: TGTGCCAGCAGCGGGCCCCTCTACGAGCAGTACTTC; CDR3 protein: CASSGPLYEQYF
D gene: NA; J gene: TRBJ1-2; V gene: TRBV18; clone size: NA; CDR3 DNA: TGTGCCAGCTCACCAAATACAGGAGCTAACTATGGCTACACCTTC; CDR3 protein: CASSPNTGANYGYTF
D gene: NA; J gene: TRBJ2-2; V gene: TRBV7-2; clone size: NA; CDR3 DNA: TGTGCCAGCAGCATTAATATAAACACCGGGGAGCTGTTTTTT; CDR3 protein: CASSININTGELFF
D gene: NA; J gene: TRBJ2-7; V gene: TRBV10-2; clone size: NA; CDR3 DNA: TGCGCCAGCAGTGATGGTGACTACTCCTACGAGCAGTACTTC; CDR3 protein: CASSDGDYSYEQYF
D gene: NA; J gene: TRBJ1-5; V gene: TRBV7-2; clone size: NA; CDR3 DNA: TGTGCCAGCAGCTTAGTGGCCCAACCCAATCAGCCCCAGCATTTT; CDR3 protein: CASSLVAQPNQPQHF
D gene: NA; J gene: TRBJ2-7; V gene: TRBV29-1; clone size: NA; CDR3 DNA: TGCAGCTCCCGCGCCGGCTACGAGCAGTACTTC; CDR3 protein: CSSRAGYEQYF
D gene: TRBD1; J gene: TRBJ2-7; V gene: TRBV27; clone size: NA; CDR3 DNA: TGTGCCAGCAGGACAGGGTTTGGGGTAAACGAGCAGTACTTC; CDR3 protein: CASRTGFGVNEQYF
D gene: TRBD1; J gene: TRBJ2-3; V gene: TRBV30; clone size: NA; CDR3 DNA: TGTGCCTATGGACCAGGGGGCGCGTCGTCAGATACGCAGTATTTT; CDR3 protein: CAYGPGGASSDTQYF
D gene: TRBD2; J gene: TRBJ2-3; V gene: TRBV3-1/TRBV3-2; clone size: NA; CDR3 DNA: TGTGCCAGCAGCCTCACTAGCGGGGAGGCAGATACGCAGTATTTT; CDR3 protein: CASSLTSGEADTQYF
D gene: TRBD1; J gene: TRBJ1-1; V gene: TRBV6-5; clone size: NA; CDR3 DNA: TGTGCCAGCAGTATCCCGGGACAGGGGGATGCTGAAGCTTTCTTT; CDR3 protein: CASSIPGQGDAEAFF
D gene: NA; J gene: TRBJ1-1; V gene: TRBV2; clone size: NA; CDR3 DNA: TGTGCCAGCAGTGAGGAGTCCGTTGGTCGGGCTTTCTTT; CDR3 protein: CASSEESVGRAFF
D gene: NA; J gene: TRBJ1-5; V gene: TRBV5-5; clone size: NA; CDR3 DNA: TGTGCCAGCAGCCTGACATTTTATAGCAATCAGCCCCAGCATTTT; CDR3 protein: CASSLTFYSNQPQHF
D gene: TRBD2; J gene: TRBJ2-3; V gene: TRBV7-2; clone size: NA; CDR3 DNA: TGTGCCAGCAGCCGGGGACTAGCGGACGGGCTGGTTACGCAGTATTTT; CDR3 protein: CASSRGLADGLVTQYF
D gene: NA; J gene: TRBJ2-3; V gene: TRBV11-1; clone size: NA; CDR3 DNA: TGTGCCAGCAGCCCTAAGATGTGGGGGACCACAGATACGCAGTATTTT; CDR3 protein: CASSPKMWGTTDTQYF
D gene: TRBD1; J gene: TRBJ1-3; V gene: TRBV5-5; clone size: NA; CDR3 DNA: TGTGCCAGCAGCTTGGAAGGGGGCCAAACCATAAACTCTGGAAACACCATATATTTT; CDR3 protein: CASSLEGGQTINSGNTIYF
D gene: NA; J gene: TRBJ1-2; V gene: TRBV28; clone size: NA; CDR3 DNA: TGTGCCAGCAACAGGATCCCCCCCTATGGCTACACCTTC; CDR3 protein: CASNRIPPYGYTF
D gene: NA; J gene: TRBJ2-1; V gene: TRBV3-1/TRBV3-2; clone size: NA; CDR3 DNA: TGTGCCAGCAGCCAAGGGCTAGCGAGAGGCAATGAGCAGTTCTTC; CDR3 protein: CASSQGLARGNEQFF
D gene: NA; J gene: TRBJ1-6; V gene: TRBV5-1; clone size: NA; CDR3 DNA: TGCGCCAGCAGCTTCGGGGCAGGGGACTCACCCCTCCACTTT; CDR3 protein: CASSFGAGDSPLHF